Here is one TCR beta chain with its context. This entry comes from a study of blood T cell repertoires in COVID-19. For the study at large: There were acute and convalescent COVID-19 samples, and they came from the United States, Italy and Spain. PBMCs, B-cell-depleted T cells, or T cells were the source of the cDNA or gDNA that made up the material.

As handled by the study authors: Nucleated cell counts were estimated from reference gene primer amplification. Clones were sequenced by immunoSEQ multiplex PCR, and TCRdb holds only the in-frame ones, with some missing. V and J calls and clone size come straight from that table; D and trimming were deduced from the DNA. This repertoire shows over 200,000 clones, 84% found once; its top ten account for about 2%. Germline CDR1 is GTSNPN and CDR2 is SVGIG (reference sequence). V lost 2 bases and J lost 4, with 9 bases in between. The CDR3 runs 13 residues. This rearrangement joins TRBV30 to TRBJ2-1; D might be TRBD2 (6 bases). The source is a man aged 35-49 years who had recovered from COVID-19. The sequencing input was peripheral blood. This CDR3 is CAWSRGLYNEQFF. DNA for the CDR3: TGTGCCTGGAGTCGCGGACTATACAATGAGCAGTTCTTC.